The 26 T cell receptor beta chains below come from one sample, sequenced in a study of cytomegalovirus exposure and HLA in healthy donors. Primers: 60 Vbeta forward and 13 Jbeta reverse. Assay: immunoSEQ multiplex PCR; the TCRdb copy retains only in-frame clones and omits some. Its listing shows some 53,000 clones. The material sequenced was PBMCs. These receptor sequences come from a woman aged 55-70 years in good health and CMV-seropositive.

The chain recombines TRBV10-3 with TRBJ1-5; 10 nucleotides line up with TRBD1. This CDR3 is 13 amino acids long. The trim removed 11 bases at V and 8 bases at J, leaving 9 bases unmatched. Germline assignment: CDR1 ENHRY and CDR2 SYGVKD. As DNA, the CDR3 is TGTGCCTCCCGAGACAGGGGGCGCGAGCCCCAGCATTTT. Translated: CASRDRGREPQHF.

V gene TRBV4-3 combines with J gene TRBJ2-3; a possible D gene is TRBD2 (5 bases). The length of the CDR3 is 15 residues. Trimming took 0 bases from V and 4 from J, leaving 11 bases between them. Germline CDR1 reads LGHNA; CDR2 reads YSLEER. CDR3 bases: TGCGCCAGCAGCCAAGATTTTGGTAGCGCAGATACGCAGTATTTT. This codes for CASSQDFGSADTQYF.

The J gene is TRBJ2-5, the V gene TRBV18; tentatively, D is TRBD1 (5 bases). Per the germline V gene, CDR1 is KGHSH and CDR2 is LQKENI. The CDR3 has 13 amino acids. The V gene lost 4 bases and the J gene lost 1 base, with 7 bases spanning the gap. The CDR3 DNA reads as TGTGCCAGCTCACAACAGGCCCAAGAGACCCAGTACTTC. It is translated as CASSQQAQETQYF.

The chain links TRBV9 to TRBJ2-1; D not resolved. CDR3 size: 15 residues. Trimming stripped 2 bases from V and 0 bases from J, with 9 bases between. Germline CDR1 SGDLS, CDR2 YYNGEE. The CDR3 loop is CASSVNPSSYNEQFF. The CDR3 DNA follows: TGTGCCAGCAGCGTTAATCCTAGCTCCTACAATGAGCAGTTCTTC.

The chain couples TRBV19 to TRBJ1-2, with D unclear. CDR1 LNHDA and CDR2 SQIVND come from the germline V gene (reference sequence). V lost 0 bases to trimming and J lost 7 bases, with 12 bases between them. The CDR3 has 14 residues. In DNA form, the CDR3 reads TGTGCCAGTAGTATAGAGGGCCGGTTGGGTGGCTACACCTTC. The encoded protein is CASSIEGRLGGYTF. Full variable domain (outside the CDR3, taken from reference TRBV19 and TRBJ1-2): DGGITQSPKYLFRKEGQNVTLSCEQNLNHDAMYWYRQDPGQGLRLIYYSQIVNDFQKGDIAEGYSVSREKKESFPLTVTSAQKNPTAFYLCASSIEGRLGGYTFGSGTRLTVV.

Note on this clone: An end of the junction differs from the germline gene, which may be a read error. Other DNA sequences in this sample translate to the same CDR3. This rearrangement joins TRBV9 to TRBJ1-6; possibly TRBD1 for D (5 bases). CDR1 SGDLS and CDR2 YYNGEE come from the germline V gene. This CDR3 is built from 17 residues. CDR3 amino acids: CASSVAKDTGRSSPLHF. CDR3 nucleotide sequence: TGTGCCAGCAGCGTAGCTAAGGATACAGGACGGAGTTCACCCCTACACTTT.

The V gene is TRBV9, the J gene TRBJ1-6; TRBD1 matches at 8 bases. The V segment lost 5 bases and the J segment 0 bases; nucleotides outside the gene matches: 7. CDR3 length: 17 residues. Germline CDR1 is SGDLS and CDR2 is YYNGEE. CDR3 sequence (DNA): TGTGCCAGCAGTCGACAGGGGATTAGCTCCTATAATTCACCCCTCCACTTT. Its translation: CASSRQGISSYNSPLHF.

The V and J genes are TRBV19 and TRBJ2-1; 9 nucleotides line up with TRBD1. The CDR3 is made up of 12 amino acids. J was trimmed by 8 bases and V by 9 bases; bases with no gene match: 5. Looked up from germline, CDR1 is LNHDA and CDR2 is SQIVND (reference sequence). CDR3 sequence reads: CASTDRGDEQFF. The CDR3 bases are TGTGCCAGCACGGACAGGGGTGATGAGCAGTTCTTC.

This chain uses TRBV6-5 with TRBJ2-7, with no clear D. The CDR3 has 14 amino acids. V was shortened by 6 bases and J by 5 bases, with 17 bases between the two germline ends. Germline V CDR1 and CDR2: MNHEY, SVGAGI. The CDR3 sequence is CASSPLDARNEQYF. CDR3 bases: TGTGCCAGCAGCCCACTTGATGCTAGGAACGAGCAGTACTTC.

The V gene is TRBV5-1, the J gene TRBJ2-3; no clear D gene. There are 12 residues in the CDR3. V was trimmed by 4 bases and J by 0 bases, leaving 3 bases between them. CDR1 and CDR2 (germline): SGHRS, YFSETQ. The CDR3 sequence: CASSRSTDTQYF. The CDR3 DNA reads TGCGCCAGCAGCCGTAGCACAGATACGCAGTATTTT.

The chain carries TRBV6-5 and TRBJ2-7, with a weak D call TRBD1 (6 bases). This CDR3 contains 14 residues. V lost 5 bases and J 7 bases, leaving 18 bases between the germline ends. CDR1 is MNHEY, CDR2 SVGAGI, per germline. CDR3 residues: CASSQKRDKGEQYF. As DNA, the CDR3 is TGTGCCAGCAGTCAAAAACGGGACAAGGGGGAGCAGTACTTC.

The V call is TRBV5-1, the J call TRBJ2-3, with 11 nucleotides matching TRBD1. Trimming at V came to 4 bases and at J to 5 bases, leaving 3 bases not matched to a gene. The CDR3 runs 14 residues. Germline values: CDR1 SGHRS, CDR2 YFSETQ. The DNA of the CDR3 is TGCGCCAGCAGCGGACAGGGGGCTAAAGATACGCAGTATTTT. Translating it yields CASSGQGAKDTQYF.

The chain combines TRBV7-2 with TRBJ1-1; 10 nucleotides match TRBD1. Trimming at V came to 3 bases and at J to 4 bases, leaving 2 bases not matched to a gene. This CDR3 has 14 amino acids. The germline gives CDR1 SGHTA, CDR2 FQGNSA. The CDR3 spells CASSFGDRGTEAFF. The CDR3 DNA reads as TGTGCCAGCAGCTTTGGGGACAGGGGCACTGAAGCTTTCTTT.

V is TRBV7-9 and J is TRBJ1-2, with D hard to call. Germline V gene lookup returns CDR1 SEHNR and CDR2 FQNEAQ (reference sequence). V was trimmed by 3 bases and J by 10 bases, leaving 12 bases between them. There are 12 residues in the CDR3. CDR3 amino acids: CASSFRRRAYTF. The CDR3 bases are TGTGCCAGCAGCTTCCGTCGCCGCGCCTACACCTTC.

This sequence joins TRBV5-6 and TRBJ2-5; D uncertain. Between the trimmed V and J ends, which lost 3 bases and 1 base, there was a span of 4 bases. Per the germline V gene, CDR1 is SGHDT and CDR2 is YYEEEE. This CDR3 contains 12 residues. The CDR3 coding sequence is TGTGCCAGCAGCTGGAGCCAAGAGACCCAGTACTTC. Translating it yields CASSWSQETQYF.

The chain employs TRBV6-6 and TRBJ1-2; 7 positions agree with TRBD1. Germline-derived CDR1 and CDR2 are MNHNY and SVGAGI (reference sequence). J was trimmed by 5 bases and V by 6 bases; bases with no gene match: 6. The length of the CDR3 is 13 residues. This chain's CDR3 is CASSPGTVYGYTF. CDR3 in DNA: TGTGCCAGCAGCCCCGGGACAGTTTATGGCTACACCTTC.

The chain is built from TRBV6-5 and TRBJ2-6, with D perhaps TRBD2 (5 bases). This CDR3 contains 14 residues. V was shortened by 5 bases and J by 2 bases, with 7 bases between the two germline ends. In germline, CDR1 is MNHEY, CDR2 SVGAGI. CDR3 residues: CASSILAGANVLTF. The CDR3 DNA is TGTGCCAGCAGTATACTAGCTGGGGCCAACGTCCTGACTTTC.

The J gene is TRBJ1-1, the V gene TRBV5-1, with D perhaps TRBD1 (6 bases). Germline V gene lookup returns CDR1 SGHRS and CDR2 YFSETQ. V was pared by 0 bases and J by 1 base, with 10 bases between. CDR3 size: 15 residues. This CDR3 reads CASSLERGGNTEAFF. DNA of the CDR3: TGCGCCAGCAGCTTGGAAAGGGGGGGGAACACTGAAGCTTTCTTT.

The chain uses TRBV19 and TRBJ1-1; TRBD1 matches 8 bases. The CDR3 sequence is 14 residues long. V was pared by 7 bases and J by 1 base, with 5 bases of the junction left unmatched. Germline CDR1 reads LNHDA; CDR2 reads SQIVND (reference sequence). CDR3 loop: CASKTGTGNTEAFF. In nucleotides, the CDR3 is TGTGCCAGTAAAACCGGGACAGGGAACACTGAAGCTTTCTTT.

The rearrangement uses TRBV9 and TRBJ2-3; D gene unclear. Germline CDR1 SGDLS, CDR2 YYNGEE. This CDR3 region has 14 residues. The V end lost 2 bases, the J end lost 0 bases, and 7 bases lay between the germline ends. The CDR3 DNA reads TGTGCCAGCAGCGTCTACCAAAGCACAGATACGCAGTATTTT. Its protein is CASSVYQSTDTQYF.

The chain has TRBV6-1 and TRBJ2-5; TRBD2 is a possible D gene (6 bases). The V and J ends lost 8 bases and 1 base respectively, with 8 bases between them. CDR1 MNHNS and CDR2 SASEGT come from the germline V gene. CDR3 length equals 12 residues. CDR3 protein: CASEGGQETQYF. In DNA, the CDR3 is TGTGCCAGCGAGGGAGGCCAAGAGACCCAGTACTTC.

About this clone: The junction and the germline gene differ at one end; a read error may be behind it. The V call is TRBV15, the J call TRBJ2-4; TRBD1 matches at 9 bases. CDR1 is LNHNV and CDR2 is YYDKDF in the germline V gene (reference sequence). The CDR3 consists of 13 residues. This chain's CDR3 is CATSRDDRGAPLF. Here the CDR3 DNA reads TGTGCCACCAGCAGAGATGACAGGGGGGCCCCTCTGTTC.

The CDR3 region is CASSWAGGYEQYF. The CDR3 nucleotides read TGTGCCAGCAGCTGGGCGGGGGGCTACGAGCAGTACTTC. This sequence joins TRBV5-4 and TRBJ2-7; the match to TRBD2 covers 8 bases. The CDR3 extends over 13 amino acids. Germline-derived CDR1 and CDR2 are SGHNT and YYREEE (reference sequence). With 3 bases clipped from V and 3 bases from J, the junction kept 2 bases outside the gene matches.

This rearrangement joins TRBV5-6 to TRBJ2-7, with D perhaps matching TRBD1 (5 bases). V was cut by 4 bases and J by 3 bases, with 14 bases left in between. From germline, CDR1 is SGHDT and CDR2 YYEEEE. This CDR3 spans 14 amino acids. The CDR3 sequence is CASSGQFSGYEQYF. Here the CDR3 DNA reads TGTGCCAGCAGCGGACAATTTTCGGGCTACGAGCAGTACTTC.

The gene calls are TRBV5-8 and TRBJ2-1; D unresolved. V was shortened by 0 bases and J by 0 bases, with 4 bases between the two germline ends. Germline assignment: CDR1 SGHTS and CDR2 YDEGEE. The CDR3 totals 14 residues. The CDR3: CASSLASSYNEQFF. As DNA, the CDR3 is TGTGCCAGCAGCTTGGCTAGCTCCTACAATGAGCAGTTCTTC.

V gene TRBV5-1 combines with J gene TRBJ1-4; TRBD1 agrees at 7 bases. The CDR3 is 15 amino acids. Germline V gene data show CDR1 as SGHRS and CDR2 as YFSETQ. V was clipped by 0 bases and J by 5 bases; unmatched bases: 4. CDR3 coding DNA: TGCGCCAGCAGCTTGGAGGGGGCCCGCAATGAAAAACTGTTTTTT. Its translation: CASSLEGARNEKLFF.